This T cell receptor beta chain was observed in a study of chemoradiotherapy in HPV16-positive cancers. Repertoires were generated with immunoSEQ multiplex PCR, while TCRdb's copy carries only in-frame clones and drops some. The sample holds 30,000 to 35,000 clones, around 80% seen once. V dropped 0 bases and J dropped 4; count of bases not matched to a gene: 4. The CDR3 has 15 residues. Germline V gene sequence: CDR1 MNHNS, CDR2 SASEGT. This TCR was recovered from a human donor with HPV-associated anogenital cancer. The chain is built from TRBV6-1 and TRBJ2-7; 9 nucleotides align to TRBD1. The specimen was blood, collected from a patient who underwent chemoradiotherapy. Here the CDR3 reads CASSEAGTGRYEQYF. CDR3 bases: TGTGCCAGCAGTGAAGCAGGGACAGGGCGGTACGAGCAGTACTTC.